The entry below describes one T cell receptor beta chain. The antigen is unknown. These data come from a study of CD4+ T cells in melanoma. Profiling relied on immunoSEQ multiplex PCR, and the TCRdb table lists in-frame clones only, not all of them. The repertoire includes some 14,000 clones, less than 70% of them detected once, and over 11% sits in the top ten. Broader study findings: CD8+ T cell, macrophage and B cell function reportedly correlated with neoantigen-specific CD4+ T cells. Neoantigen-specific CD4+ T cells in melanoma reportedly had diverse differentiation states.

Sequencing input: cells from a culture (not recorded whether cultured in vitro). The receptor's source is a human donor with melanoma.

The CDR3 DNA follows: TGTGCCAGCAGCGTCCAGGGGGCGCCTGGAAACACCATATATTTT. It yields the protein CASSVQGAPGNTIYF. The V and J genes are TRBV9 and TRBJ1-3; 8 positions match TRBD1. Germline V lookup: CDR1 SGDLS, CDR2 YYNGEE. The CDR3 consists of 15 residues. Trimming cost V 2 bases and J 2 bases; bases outside gene matches: 3.